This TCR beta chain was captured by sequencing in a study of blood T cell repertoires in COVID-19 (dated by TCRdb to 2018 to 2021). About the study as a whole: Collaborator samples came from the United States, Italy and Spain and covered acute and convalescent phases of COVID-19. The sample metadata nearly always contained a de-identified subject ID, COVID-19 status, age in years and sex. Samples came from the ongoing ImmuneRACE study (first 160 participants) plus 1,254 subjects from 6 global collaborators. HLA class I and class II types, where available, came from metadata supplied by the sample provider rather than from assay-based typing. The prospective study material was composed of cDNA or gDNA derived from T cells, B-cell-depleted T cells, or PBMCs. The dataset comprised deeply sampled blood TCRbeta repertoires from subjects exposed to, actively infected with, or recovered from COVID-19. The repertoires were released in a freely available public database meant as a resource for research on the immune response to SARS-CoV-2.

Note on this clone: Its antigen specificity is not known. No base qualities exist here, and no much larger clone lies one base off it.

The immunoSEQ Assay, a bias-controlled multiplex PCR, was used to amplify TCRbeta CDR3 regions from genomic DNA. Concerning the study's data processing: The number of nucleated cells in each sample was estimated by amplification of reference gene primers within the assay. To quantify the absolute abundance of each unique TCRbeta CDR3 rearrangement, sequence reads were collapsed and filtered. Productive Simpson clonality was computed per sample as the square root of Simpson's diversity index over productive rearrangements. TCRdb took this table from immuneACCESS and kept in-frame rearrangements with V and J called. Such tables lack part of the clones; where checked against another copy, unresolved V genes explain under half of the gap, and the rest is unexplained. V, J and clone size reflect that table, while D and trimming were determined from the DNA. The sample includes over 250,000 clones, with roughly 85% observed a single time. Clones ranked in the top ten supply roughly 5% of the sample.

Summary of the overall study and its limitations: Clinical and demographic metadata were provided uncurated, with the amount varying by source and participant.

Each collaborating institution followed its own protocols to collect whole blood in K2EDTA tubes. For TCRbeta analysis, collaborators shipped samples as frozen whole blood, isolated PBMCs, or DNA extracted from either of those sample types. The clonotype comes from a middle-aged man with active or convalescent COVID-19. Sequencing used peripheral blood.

DNA sequence: TGTGCCAGCTCACCACGAACAGGGGAATCACCCCTCCACTTT. Its translation is CASSPRTGESPLHF. The rearranged segments are TRBV18 and TRBJ1-6, and 7 bases in between align with TRBD1. The germline V end is reduced by 1 base and the J end by 10 bases; junction bases left unmatched: 4. Based on the germline V gene, the CDR1 and CDR2 sequences are KGHSH and LQKENI. CDR3 length: 14 amino acids, cysteine to phenylalanine. Of the read, only the CDR3 DNA is kept; its 42 bases are in frame from base 1.